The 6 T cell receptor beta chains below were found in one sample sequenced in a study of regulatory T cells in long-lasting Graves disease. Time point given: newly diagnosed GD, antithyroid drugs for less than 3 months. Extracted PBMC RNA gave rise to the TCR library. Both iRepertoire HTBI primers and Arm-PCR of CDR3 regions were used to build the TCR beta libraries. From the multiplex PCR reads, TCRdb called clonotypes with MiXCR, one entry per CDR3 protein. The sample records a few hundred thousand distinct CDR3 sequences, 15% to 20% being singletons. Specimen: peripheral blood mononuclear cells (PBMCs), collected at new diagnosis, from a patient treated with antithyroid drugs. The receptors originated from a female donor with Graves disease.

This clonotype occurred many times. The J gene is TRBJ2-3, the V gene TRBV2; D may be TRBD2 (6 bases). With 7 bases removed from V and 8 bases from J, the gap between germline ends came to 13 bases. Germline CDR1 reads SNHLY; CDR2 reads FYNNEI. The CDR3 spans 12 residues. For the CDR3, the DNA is TGTGCCAGCACCCGAATCGGGGGTACGCAGTATTTT. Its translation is CASTRIGGTQYF.

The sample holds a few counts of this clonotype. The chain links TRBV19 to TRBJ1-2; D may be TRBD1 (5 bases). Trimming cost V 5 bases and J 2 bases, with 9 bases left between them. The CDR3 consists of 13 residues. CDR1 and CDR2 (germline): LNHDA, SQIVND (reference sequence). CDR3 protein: CASSDRDNYGYTF. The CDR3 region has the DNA TGTGCCAGTAGTGATCGGGACAACTATGGCTACACCTTC. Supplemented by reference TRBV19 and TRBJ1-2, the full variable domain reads DGGITQSPKYLFRKEGQNVTLSCEQNLNHDAMYWYRQDPGQGLRLIYYSQIVNDFQKGDIAEGYSVSREKKESFPLTVTSAQKNPTAFYLCASSDRDNYGYTFGSGTRLTVV.

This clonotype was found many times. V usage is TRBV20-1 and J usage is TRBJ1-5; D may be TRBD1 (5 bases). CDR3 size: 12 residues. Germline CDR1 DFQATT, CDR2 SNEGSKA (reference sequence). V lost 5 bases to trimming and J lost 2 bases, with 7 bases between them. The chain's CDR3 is CSAQGGNQPQHF. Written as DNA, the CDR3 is TGCAGTGCTCAGGGCGGCAATCAGCCCCAGCATTTT.

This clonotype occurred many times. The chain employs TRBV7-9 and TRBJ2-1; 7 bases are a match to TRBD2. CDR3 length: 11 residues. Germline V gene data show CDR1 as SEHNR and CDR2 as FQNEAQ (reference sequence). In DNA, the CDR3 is TGTGCAGTGGGGAGGGCCGCTGAGCAGTTCTTC. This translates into CAVGRAAEQFF.

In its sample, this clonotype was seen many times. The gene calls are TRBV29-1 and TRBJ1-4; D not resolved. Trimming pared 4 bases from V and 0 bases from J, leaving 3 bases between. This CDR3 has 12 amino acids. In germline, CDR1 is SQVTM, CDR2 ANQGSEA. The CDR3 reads CSVGPTNEKLFF. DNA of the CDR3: TGCAGCGTTGGCCCAACTAATGAAAAACTGTTTTTT.

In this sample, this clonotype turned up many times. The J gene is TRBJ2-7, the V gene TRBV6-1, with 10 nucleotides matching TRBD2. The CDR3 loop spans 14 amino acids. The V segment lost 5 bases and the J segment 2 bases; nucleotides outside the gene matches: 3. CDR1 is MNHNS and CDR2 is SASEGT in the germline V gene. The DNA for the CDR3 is TGTGCCAGCAGTAGGACTAGCGGTACCTACGAGCAGTACTTC. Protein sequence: CASSRTSGTYEQYF.